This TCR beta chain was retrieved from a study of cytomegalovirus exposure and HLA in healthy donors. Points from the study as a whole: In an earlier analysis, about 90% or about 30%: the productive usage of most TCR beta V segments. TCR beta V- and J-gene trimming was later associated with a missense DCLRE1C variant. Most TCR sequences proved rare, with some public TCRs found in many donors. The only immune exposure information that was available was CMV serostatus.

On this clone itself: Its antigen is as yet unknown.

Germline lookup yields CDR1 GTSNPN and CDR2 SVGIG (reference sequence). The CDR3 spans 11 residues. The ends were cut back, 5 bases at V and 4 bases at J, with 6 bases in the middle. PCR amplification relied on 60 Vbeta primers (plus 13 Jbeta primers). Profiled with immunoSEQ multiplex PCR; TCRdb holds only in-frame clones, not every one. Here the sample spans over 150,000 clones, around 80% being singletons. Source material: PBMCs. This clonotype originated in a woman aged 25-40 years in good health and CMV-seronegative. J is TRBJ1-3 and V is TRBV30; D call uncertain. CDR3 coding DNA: TGTGCCTGGCAGGTGGGAAACACCATATATTTT. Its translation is CAWQVGNTIYF.